The TCR beta chain described here comes from a study of shared clonotypes between healthy human individuals. Across the whole study: Each donor had three CD4 naive, three CD4 memory, two CD8 naive and one CD8 memory plate. Points from the study as a whole: Rarefaction showed that sequencing of sorted subsets was incomplete (despite large depth).

Libraries were prepared by immunoSEQ multiplex PCR; TCRdb keeps only in-frame clonotypes and omits some of them. The table includes about 2 million clones, about 95% detected once. The CDR3 sequence is 13 residues long. V shed 0 bases and J shed 3 bases, with 6 bases lying between them. Germline V gene lookup returns CDR1 SGHAT and CDR2 FQNNGV. In the naive CD8 group, cells lacked CD45RO and were positively selected for CCR7, so terminally differentiated effector memory CD45RA+ cells were left out. Each sample came from a Caucasian adult donor living in Nashville, Tennessee. On this clone: Its antigen is unknown. Other DNA variants within this sample encode the same CDR3.

The chain joins TRBV11-2 to TRBJ2-7, with a weak D call TRBD2 (6 bases). Sequencing used naive CD8+ T cells sorted from blood. The receptor was derived from a man between 18 and 29 years old in good health. The CDR3 protein is CASSLERGYEQYF. The CDR3 nucleotides are TGTGCCAGCAGCTTAGAGCGGGGCTACGAGCAGTACTTC.